The rows below give T cell receptor beta chains drawn from one sample of a study of cytomegalovirus exposure and HLA in healthy donors. Profiling relied on immunoSEQ multiplex PCR, and the TCRdb table lists in-frame clones only, not all of them. The sample includes under 100,000 clones, roughly 58% of them seen just once. Specimen: PBMCs. These receptor sequences come from a woman between 25 and 40 years old in good health and CMV-seropositive. The CDR3 runs from the conserved cysteine through the conserved F or W. The order of the fields is V gene, J gene, CDR3 protein.

V gene: TRBV19; J gene: TRBJ1-1; CDR3 protein: CASSLQGTYTEAFF
V gene: TRBV25-1; J gene: TRBJ1-3; CDR3 protein: CASSERGKAGNTIYF
V gene: TRBV10-3; J gene: TRBJ2-3; CDR3 protein: CAISEEPGQSTDTQYF
V gene: TRBV18; J gene: TRBJ2-1; CDR3 protein: CASSPDSLYEQFF
V gene: TRBV11-2; J gene: TRBJ2-1; CDR3 protein: CASSLYGGYNEQFF
V gene: TRBV7-3; J gene: TRBJ1-3; CDR3 protein: CASSLMGDRSDTIYF
V gene: TRBV27; J gene: TRBJ1-2; CDR3 protein: CASRPWTKGTNYGYTF
V gene: TRBV30; J gene: TRBJ2-7; CDR3 protein: CAWSVGAGTYEQYF
V gene: TRBV28; J gene: TRBJ2-3; CDR3 protein: CASSLITLGVSTDTQYF
V gene: TRBV21-1; J gene: TRBJ2-3; CDR3 protein: CASSKVFGGVSTDTQYF
V gene: TRBV6-1; J gene: TRBJ2-3; CDR3 protein: CASSEALRTWPTDTQYF
V gene: TRBV19; J gene: TRBJ2-1; CDR3 protein: CASSTLAGDCEQFF
V gene: TRBV2; J gene: TRBJ2-2; CDR3 protein: CASSVAGGTGELFF
V gene: TRBV7-2; J gene: TRBJ1-5; CDR3 protein: CASSLSGGNQPQHF
V gene: TRBV7-8; J gene: TRBJ2-1; CDR3 protein: CASSPTWAGSATEQFF
V gene: TRBV19; J gene: TRBJ2-7; CDR3 protein: CASSPRPPLAYEQYF
V gene: TRBV7-2; J gene: TRBJ1-1; CDR3 protein: CASSRGQGNTEAFF
V gene: TRBV7-9; J gene: TRBJ2-3; CDR3 protein: CASSPIETDTQYF
V gene: TRBV7-3; J gene: TRBJ1-2; CDR3 protein: CASSLGDRSGGYTF
V gene: TRBV18; J gene: TRBJ1-1; CDR3 protein: CASSKDRLTEAFF
V gene: TRBV5-1; J gene: TRBJ1-1; CDR3 protein: CASRRRTGRTEAFF
V gene: TRBV5-6; J gene: TRBJ2-1; CDR3 protein: CASSGGPDRFDEQFF
V gene: TRBV6-1; J gene: TRBJ1-1; CDR3 protein: CASSEGLTGAVYTEAFF
V gene: TRBV6-5; J gene: TRBJ2-7; CDR3 protein: CASCDLASAYEQYF
V gene: TRBV27; J gene: TRBJ2-1; CDR3 protein: CASSFGRNEQFF
V gene: TRBV7-3; J gene: TRBJ1-6; CDR3 protein: CASSTQAAGTANSPLHF
V gene: TRBV10-3; J gene: TRBJ1-2; CDR3 protein: CAISAKTDGYTF
V gene: TRBV15; J gene: TRBJ2-5; CDR3 protein: CATSRRGQETQYF
V gene: TRBV4-2; J gene: TRBJ1-1; CDR3 protein: CASSRPQGGLAEAFF
V gene: TRBV12-5; J gene: TRBJ2-5; CDR3 protein: CASASGGAGETQYF
V gene: TRBV7-9; J gene: TRBJ2-5; CDR3 protein: CASSSQFQETQYF
V gene: TRBV6-5; J gene: TRBJ1-4; CDR3 protein: CASSYTLNEKLFF
V gene: TRBV6-5; J gene: TRBJ2-5; CDR3 protein: CASRTRQGVGETQYF
V gene: TRBV5-4; J gene: TRBJ2-1; CDR3 protein: CASTPRGNSYNEQFF
V gene: TRBV29-1; J gene: TRBJ1-4; CDR3 protein: CSVRYGREKLFF
V gene: TRBV18; J gene: TRBJ1-2; CDR3 protein: CASSPSRGGYTF
V gene: TRBV29-1; J gene: TRBJ2-7; CDR3 protein: CSVRDFSSYEQYF
V gene: TRBV11-2; J gene: TRBJ2-1; CDR3 protein: CASSSAGGPGEQFF
V gene: TRBV11-3; J gene: TRBJ1-3; CDR3 protein: CASSPGLGNTIYF
V gene: TRBV5-4; J gene: TRBJ2-2; CDR3 protein: CASRGEDRSGELFF
V gene: TRBV2; J gene: TRBJ1-2; CDR3 protein: CASSEALNYGYTF
V gene: TRBV18; J gene: TRBJ1-4; CDR3 protein: CASSRPAGGASFGEKLFF